This TCR beta chain was recorded in a study of T cell repertoires in cytomegalovirus infection (dated by TCRdb to between 2018 and 2021). In the study overall: Alongside well-studied HLA-B-restricted epitopes, the peptide stimulations were aimed at recently identified HLA-C-restricted CMV epitopes, whose presentation resists viral immunomodulation. The HLA type of each donor mattered for the analysis, because public TCR beta signatures pointed to carriage of CMV infection along with the matching HLA type. General conclusions and limits of the study: The ex vivo response was dominated by HLA-C-restricted CMV-specific TCR beta clonotypes, and the single most frequent clonotype in two of eight donors was supplied by these HLA-C-restricted clonotypes. Cumulative frequency of public TCR beta family members discriminated carriers of CMV infection plus the relevant HLA type in this cohort and an independent roughly 320-donor cohort.

This clonotype is a singleton in its sample. The antigen it binds to is not known. Nothing much larger sits one base from this clone, and base qualities are not available. Just one read gives weak support. The label giving this sample's treatment or condition can be read as: in vitro stimulation with specific CMV peptide epitopes to enrich CMV-specific T cells. Sequenced on an Illumina HiSeq 1500. In TCRdb, the public reads were trimmed at Q25 with fastp and aligned with MiXCR, with productive beta chains retained. One record per CDR3 amino acid sequence lists the most common genes and DNA. The sample has about 920,000 distinct CDR3 sequences on record, around 30% of them singletons. More than 12% of the sample is taken by the ten largest. This sequence originates from a human donor in good health (CMV status not recorded). Some clones in this sample may be carry-over from other donors' samples. Sequencing was performed on cultured CD8+ T cells from PBMCs, taken from culture after CMV antigen stimulation.

CDR3 reads: CASSPPGPGSDIQYF. The nucleotide sequence reads TGTGCCAGCAGCCCTCCGGGACCCGGGAGTGACATTCAGTACTTC. The V and J genes are TRBV7-6 and TRBJ2-4, and TRBD2 may be the D gene, going by 6 matching bases. CDR1 and CDR2 are read off the germline V gene as SGHVS and FNYEAQ. The trim is 5 bases for V and 8 bases for J, with a gap of 19 bases between the germline ends. Its CDR3 holds 15 amino acids, cysteine through phenylalanine. The sequence is cut down to CDR3 DNA, 45 bases in frame from base 1.